There are a few counts of the clone carrying this TCR beta chain. This record comes from a study of chemoradiotherapy in HPV16-positive cancers. Samples were taken several times over chemoradiotherapy. Clones were sequenced by immunoSEQ multiplex PCR, and TCRdb holds only the in-frame ones, with some missing. This table holds around 62,000 clones, roughly 90% found once. V dropped 3 bases and J dropped 4; count of bases not matched to a gene: 6. CDR3 length equals 15 residues. The germline V gene encodes CDR1 SGHTA and CDR2 FQGNSA. This specimen consisted of blood, obtained from a patient who underwent chemoradiotherapy. The gene calls are TRBV7-2 and TRBJ1-5; 7 bases are shared with TRBD1. The source of this sequence is a human donor with HPV-associated anogenital cancer. The CDR3 spells CASSFATGRNQPQHF. The CDR3 DNA reads TGTGCCAGCAGCTTCGCGACAGGGAGAAATCAGCCCCAGCATTTT. Complete variable domain (other parts from reference TRBV7-2 and TRBJ1-5): GAGVSQSPSNKVTEKGKDVELRCDPISGHTALYWYRQSLGQGLEFLIYFQGNSAPDKSGLPSDRFSAERTGGSVSTLTIQRTQQEDSAVYLCASSFATGRNQPQHFGDGTRLSIL.